The 9 T cell receptor beta chains presented below share a single source sample, sequenced in a study of shared clonotypes between healthy human individuals. Measured with immunoSEQ multiplex PCR; TCRdb has only the in-frame clones, and not every one. The sample contains over a million clones, about 74% of which appear only once. The specimen was memory CD4+ T cells sorted from blood. Described subset: CD45RA-negative fraction. The origin of the receptors is a man aged 18 to 35 in good health.

A word on this clone: Other nucleotide sequences in the sample specify the same CDR3. The rearrangement uses TRBV10-3 and TRBJ2-5, with a tentative D call TRBD1 (5 bases). The V gene lost 0 bases and the J gene lost 2 bases, with 7 bases spanning the gap. The CDR3 contains 14 residues. Looked up from germline, CDR1 is ENHRY and CDR2 is SYGVKD. The CDR3 spells CAISESGAQETQYF. CDR3 sequence (DNA): TGTGCCATCAGTGAGTCTGGGGCACAAGAGACCCAGTACTTC.

The chain links TRBV5-1 to TRBJ1-2; TRBD1 matches 8 bases. Germline CDR1 reads SGHRS; CDR2 reads YFSETQ. V lost 4 bases to trimming and J lost 5 bases; unmatched junction nucleotides: 4. The CDR3 has 13 amino acids. The DNA of the CDR3 is TGCGCCAGCAGCCCGACAGGGGAGTATGGCTACACCTTC. Its translation is CASSPTGEYGYTF. Filled out from reference TRBV5-1 and TRBJ1-2, the complete variable domain reads KAGVTQTPRYLIKTRGQQVTLSCSPISGHRSVSWYQQTPGQGLQFLFEYFSETQRNKGNFPGRFSGRQFSNSRSEMNVSTLELGDSALYLCASSPTGEYGYTFGSGTRLTVV.

This clone was detected a few times. The rearrangement uses TRBV11-2 and TRBJ2-7; 9 nucleotides align to TRBD2. The CDR3 is 15 amino acids. Looked up from germline, CDR1 is SGHAT and CDR2 is FQNNGV. J lost 1 base, V lost 5 bases, and 6 bases had no gene match. In DNA form, the CDR3 reads TGTGCCAGCAGCCTCGGACTAGCGATGTCCTACGAGCAGTACTTC. Its protein is CASSLGLAMSYEQYF. The full variable domain, in which reference TRBV11-2 and TRBJ2-7 provide the parts outside the CDR3, is EAGVAQSPRYKIIEKRQSVAFWCNPISGHATLYWYQQILGQGPKLLIQFQNNGVVDDSQLPKDRFSAERLKGVDSTLKIQPAKLEDSAVYLCASSLGLAMSYEQYFGPGTRLTVT.

The DNA for the CDR3 is TGCGCCAGCAGTGGAACGGCTTCCTACAATGAGCAGTTCTTC. Translating it yields CASSGTASYNEQFF. The genes are TRBV10-1 and TRBJ2-1, with D unclear. The CDR3 spans 14 residues. Trimming took off 4 bases at V and 1 base at J, with 8 bases between the two ends. Germline CDR1 WNHNN, CDR2 SYGVQD (reference sequence).

The gene calls are TRBV25-1 and TRBJ2-3; D possibly uses TRBD1 or TRBD2 (5 bases each). CDR1 is MGHDK, CDR2 SYGVNS, per germline. Trimming stripped 5 bases from V and 5 bases from J, with 14 bases between. The CDR3 is made up of 14 amino acids. The CDR3 DNA sequence: TGTGCCAGCAGTAGCGAGGGGATGGTAGATACGCAGTATTTT. Protein: CASSSEGMVDTQYF.

The chain recombines TRBV19 with TRBJ1-2, with D unresolved. CDR1 is LNHDA and CDR2 is SQIVND in the germline V gene (reference sequence). This CDR3 spans 15 amino acids. V lost 3 bases and J lost 2, with 13 bases in between. This CDR3 reads CASSIGVGGNYGYTF. CDR3 DNA: TGTGCCAGTAGTATCGGGGTCGGCGGGAACTATGGCTACACCTTC.

The DNA for the CDR3 is TGTGCCAGCAGTGAACGGGGGCAGGTCACAGATACGCAGTATTTT. Translation: CASSERGQVTDTQYF. The V call is TRBV6-4, the J call TRBJ2-3; D possibly matches TRBD1 or TRBD2 (6 bases each). CDR1 MRHNA and CDR2 SNTAGT come from the germline V gene. The CDR3 loop spans 15 amino acids. V was clipped by 3 bases and J by 2 bases, with 12 bases between them.

The V gene is TRBV7-9, the J gene TRBJ1-2; D not resolved. CDR3 length: 14 residues. Germline V gene lookup returns CDR1 SEHNR and CDR2 FQNEAQ (reference sequence). Between the trimmed V and J ends, which lost 3 bases and 2 bases, there was a span of 10 bases. CDR3 loop: CASSLAENNYGYTF. The CDR3 DNA reads as TGTGCCAGCAGCTTGGCCGAAAACAACTATGGCTACACCTTC. Filled out from reference TRBV7-9 and TRBJ1-2, the complete variable domain reads DTGVSQNPRHKITKRGQNVTFRCDPISEHNRLYWYRQTLGQGPEFLTYFQNEAQLEKSRLLSDRFSAERPKGSFSTLEIQRTEQGDSAMYLCASSLAENNYGYTFGSGTRLTVV.

The V and J genes are TRBV5-1 and TRBJ2-7; possible D gene TRBD1, 6 bases. Germline CDR1 reads SGHRS; CDR2 reads YFSETQ. The length of the CDR3 is 14 residues. Trimming pared 0 bases from V and 6 bases from J, leaving 13 bases between. The CDR3 region is CASSLDRAQLEQYF. Here the CDR3 DNA reads TGCGCCAGCAGCTTGGACAGGGCCCAGCTCGAGCAGTACTTC.